This TCR beta chain is drawn from a study of blood T cell repertoires in COVID-19. Germline CDR1 LNHDA, CDR2 SQIVND (reference sequence). CDR3 size: 13 residues. Germline trimming cut 7 bases from V and 6 bases from J; bases unmatched to any gene: 5. Only in-frame clones appear in the TCRdb table, and some are missing; sequencing was by immunoSEQ multiplex PCR. The data contain approximately 71,000 clones, about nine tenths of them singletons. The TCR sequence derives from a woman in her late teens or twenties with acute or convalescent COVID-19. This chain uses TRBV19 with TRBJ2-1; 8 nucleotides line up with TRBD2. The sample comprised peripheral blood. CDR3 sequence reads: CASMGLDSNEQFF. CDR3 in DNA: TGTGCCAGTATGGGACTAGATTCCAATGAGCAGTTCTTC.